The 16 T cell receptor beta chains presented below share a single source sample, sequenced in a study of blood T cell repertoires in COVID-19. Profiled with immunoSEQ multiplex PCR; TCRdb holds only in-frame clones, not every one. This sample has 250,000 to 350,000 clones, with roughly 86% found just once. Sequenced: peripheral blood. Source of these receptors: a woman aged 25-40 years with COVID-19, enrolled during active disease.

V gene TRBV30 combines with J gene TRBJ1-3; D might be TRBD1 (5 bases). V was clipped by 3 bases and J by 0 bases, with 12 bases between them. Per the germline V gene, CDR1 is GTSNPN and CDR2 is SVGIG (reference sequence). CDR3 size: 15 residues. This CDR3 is CAWSAGTFSGNTIYF. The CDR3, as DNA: TGTGCCTGGAGCGCCGGGACTTTCTCTGGAAACACCATATATTTT.

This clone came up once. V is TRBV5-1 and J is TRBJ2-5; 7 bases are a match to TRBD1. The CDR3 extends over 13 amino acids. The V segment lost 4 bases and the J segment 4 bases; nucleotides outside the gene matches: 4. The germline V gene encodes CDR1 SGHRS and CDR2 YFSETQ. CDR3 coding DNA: TGCGCCAGCAGCCCGACAGGGATAGAGACCCAGTACTTC. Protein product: CASSPTGIETQYF.

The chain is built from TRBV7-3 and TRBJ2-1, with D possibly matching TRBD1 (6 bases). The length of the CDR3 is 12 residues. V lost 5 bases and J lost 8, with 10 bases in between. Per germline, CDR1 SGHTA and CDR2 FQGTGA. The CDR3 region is CASSQTGDEQFF. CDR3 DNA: TGTGCCAGCAGCCAGACAGGAGATGAGCAGTTCTTC.

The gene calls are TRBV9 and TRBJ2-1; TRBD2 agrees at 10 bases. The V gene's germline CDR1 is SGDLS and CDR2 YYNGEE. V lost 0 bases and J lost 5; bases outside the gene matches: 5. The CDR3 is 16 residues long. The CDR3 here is CASSVGPLAGNNEQFF. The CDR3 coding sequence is TGTGCCAGCAGCGTAGGCCCACTAGCGGGAAACAATGAGCAGTTCTTC. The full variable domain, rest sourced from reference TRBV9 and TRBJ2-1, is DSGVTQTPKHLITATGQRVTLRCSPRSGDLSVYWYQQSLDQGLQFLIQYYNGEERAKGNILERFSAQQFPDLHSELNLSSLELGDSALYFCASSVGPLAGNNEQFFGPGTRLTVL.

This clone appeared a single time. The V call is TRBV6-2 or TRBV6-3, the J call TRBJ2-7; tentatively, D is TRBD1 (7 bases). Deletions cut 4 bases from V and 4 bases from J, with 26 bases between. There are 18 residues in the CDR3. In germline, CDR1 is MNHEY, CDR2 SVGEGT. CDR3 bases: TGTGCCAGCAGTTCCACAGGGGTGACGAGACTAGAGAGGTACGAGCAGTACTTC. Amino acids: CASSSTGVTRLERYEQYF.

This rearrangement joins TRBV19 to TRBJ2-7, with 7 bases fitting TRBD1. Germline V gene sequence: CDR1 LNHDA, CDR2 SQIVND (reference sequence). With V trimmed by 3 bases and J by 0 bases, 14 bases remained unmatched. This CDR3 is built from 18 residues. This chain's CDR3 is CASSIQISTGSHSYEQYF. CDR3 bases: TGTGCCAGTAGTATCCAAATTTCGACAGGGTCCCACTCCTACGAGCAGTACTTC.

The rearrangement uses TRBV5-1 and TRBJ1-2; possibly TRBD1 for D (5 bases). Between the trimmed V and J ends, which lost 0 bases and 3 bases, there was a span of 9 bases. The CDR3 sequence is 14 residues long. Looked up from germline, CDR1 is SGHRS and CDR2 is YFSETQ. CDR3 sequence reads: CASSLEGRYYGYTF. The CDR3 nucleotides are TGCGCCAGCAGCTTGGAGGGGAGGTACTATGGCTACACCTTC.

CDR3 nucleotides: TGTGCCAGCAGTTCCCCGGGACGGCGACAGGAACTGTTTTTT. It translates to CASSSPGRRQELFF. The rearrangement uses TRBV6-5 and TRBJ1-4; maybe TRBD1 (6 bases). The CDR3 covers 14 residues. Germline V gives CDR1 MNHEY, CDR2 SVGAGI. Trimming removed 4 bases at V and 12 bases at J, with 18 bases between.

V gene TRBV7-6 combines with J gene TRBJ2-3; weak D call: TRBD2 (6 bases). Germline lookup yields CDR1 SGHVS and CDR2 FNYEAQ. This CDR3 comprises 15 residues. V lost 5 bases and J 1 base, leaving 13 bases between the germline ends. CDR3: CASSRENLGTDTQYF. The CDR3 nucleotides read TGTGCCAGCAGCCGGGAGAACCTCGGCACAGATACGCAGTATTTT.

The CDR3 here is CAWREGPNNSPLHF. The CDR3 nucleotides are TGTGCCTGGAGGGAGGGACCGAATAATTCACCCCTCCACTTT. The chain has TRBV30 and TRBJ1-6, with D tentatively TRBD1 (5 bases). The CDR3 length is 14 residues. Trimming shortened V by 3 bases and J by 5 bases, and 11 bases separated the two germline ends. The germline CDR1 and CDR2 sequences are GTSNPN and SVGIG (reference sequence).

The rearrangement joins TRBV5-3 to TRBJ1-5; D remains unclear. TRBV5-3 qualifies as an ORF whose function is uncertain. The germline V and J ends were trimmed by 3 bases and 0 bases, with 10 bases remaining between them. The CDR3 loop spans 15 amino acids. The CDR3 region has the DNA TGTGCCAGAAGCTCAGTCTGGTATAGCAATCAGCCCCAGCATTTT. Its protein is CARSSVWYSNQPQHF.

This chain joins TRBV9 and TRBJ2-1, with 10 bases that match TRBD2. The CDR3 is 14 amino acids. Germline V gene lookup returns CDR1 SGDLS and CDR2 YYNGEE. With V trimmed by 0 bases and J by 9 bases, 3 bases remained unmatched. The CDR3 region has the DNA TGTGCCAGCAGCGTAGTGTTAGCGGGGGGTGAGCAGTTCTTC. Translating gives CASSVVLAGGEQFF.

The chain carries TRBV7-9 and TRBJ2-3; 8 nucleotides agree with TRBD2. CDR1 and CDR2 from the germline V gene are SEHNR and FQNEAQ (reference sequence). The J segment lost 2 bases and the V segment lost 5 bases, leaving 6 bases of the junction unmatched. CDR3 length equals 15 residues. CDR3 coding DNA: TGTGCCAGCAGCATTATAGCGGGGTACACAGATACGCAGTATTTT. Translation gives CASSIIAGYTDTQYF.

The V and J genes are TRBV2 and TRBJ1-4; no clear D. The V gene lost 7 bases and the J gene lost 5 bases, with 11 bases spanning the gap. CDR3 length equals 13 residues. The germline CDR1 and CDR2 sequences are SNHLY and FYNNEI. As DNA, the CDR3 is TGTGCCAGCAATGCCGGGTGGAATGAAAAACTGTTTTTT. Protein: CASNAGWNEKLFF.

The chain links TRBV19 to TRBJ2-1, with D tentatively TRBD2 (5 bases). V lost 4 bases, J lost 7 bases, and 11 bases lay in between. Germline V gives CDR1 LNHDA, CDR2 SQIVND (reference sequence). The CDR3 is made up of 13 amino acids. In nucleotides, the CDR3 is TGTGCCAGTAGTAAGAGGGCCTCGAATGAGCAGTTCTTC. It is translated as CASSKRASNEQFF. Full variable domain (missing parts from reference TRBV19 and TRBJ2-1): DGGITQSPKYLFRKEGQNVTLSCEQNLNHDAMYWYRQDPGQGLRLIYYSQIVNDFQKGDIAEGYSVSREKKESFPLTVTSAQKNPTAFYLCASSKRASNEQFFGPGTRLTVL.

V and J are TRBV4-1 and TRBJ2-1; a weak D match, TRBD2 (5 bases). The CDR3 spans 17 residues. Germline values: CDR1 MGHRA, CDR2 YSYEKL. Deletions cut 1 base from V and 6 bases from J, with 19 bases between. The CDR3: CASSQAPDPSTLNEQFF. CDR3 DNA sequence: TGCGCCAGCAGCCAAGCCCCAGACCCTAGCACCCTCAATGAGCAGTTCTTC.